The 26 T cell receptor beta chains reported below all come from one sample, sequenced in a study of CD8 T cells in ankylosing spondylitis. From the 5' RACE reads, TCRdb called clonotypes with MiXCR, one entry per CDR3 protein. The sample lists roughly 150,000 distinct CDR3 sequences; around a third were seen once. Material for sequencing was synovial fluid, either unsorted or a sorted T cell fraction (not recorded which). These receptors came from a male donor with ankylosing spondylitis.

This clonotype was seen many times. This chain uses TRBV7-3 with TRBJ1-4, with D unresolved. V was trimmed by 2 bases and J by 2 bases, leaving 9 bases between them. The CDR3 sequence is 15 residues long. CDR1 is SGHTA and CDR2 is FQGTGA in the germline V gene. The CDR3: CASSLFGGTNEKLFF. CDR3 nucleotides: TGTGCCAGCAGCTTATTTGGAGGGACTAATGAAAAACTGTTTTTT.

The sample holds a few counts of this clonotype. The V gene is TRBV20-1, the J gene TRBJ1-4; D perhaps matches TRBD1 (6 bases). V dropped 2 bases and J dropped 0 bases, with 7 bases sitting between them. The CDR3 spans 14 residues. The germline CDR1 and CDR2 sequences are DFQATT and SNEGSKA (reference sequence). The chain's CDR3 is CSARRDTTNEKLFF. CDR3 DNA: TGCAGTGCTAGACGGGACACAACTAATGAAAAACTGTTTTTT.

This clonotype turned up a few times. V gene TRBV12-3 or TRBV12-4 combines with J gene TRBJ1-1; 7 positions match TRBD1. The V gene end was trimmed by 3 bases and the J gene end by 4 bases; junction bases not matched to a gene: 11. CDR3 length equals 16 residues. DNA of the CDR3: TGTGCCAGCAGTTTGGTTCCCCAGGGGGATGTCACTGAAGCTTTCTTT. Its translation: CASSLVPQGDVTEAFF.

This clonotype was detected many times. One end of the junction does not line up with germline, which may come from a read error. The rearrangement links TRBV5-1 to TRBJ1-1, with TRBD1 as a possible D gene (6 bases). Per the germline V gene, CDR1 is SGHRS and CDR2 is YFSETQ. The CDR3 length is 13 residues. CDR3 region: CASSLRGGTEAFF. The CDR3 coding sequence is TGTGCCAGCAGCTTAAGGGGGGGCACTGAAGCTTTCTTT.

V gene TRBV28 combines with J gene TRBJ1-3; D not resolved. CDR3 size: 14 residues. Germline V gene sequence: CDR1 MDHEN, CDR2 SYDVKM. Trimming cost V 11 bases and J 4 bases, with 18 bases left between them. The CDR3 DNA follows: TGTGCCGGCCAGAGTGTGGGCACGGGAAACACCATATATTTT. It translates to CAGQSVGTGNTIYF.

This clonotype turned up a few times. V and J are TRBV7-3 and TRBJ2-2; D is uncertain. Germline CDR1 and CDR2: SGHTA and FQGTGA. This CDR3 region has 13 residues. Deletions cut 5 bases from V and 4 bases from J, with 8 bases between. The CDR3 sequence: CASSPYSTGELFF. The CDR3, as DNA: TGTGCCAGCAGCCCCTATAGCACCGGGGAGCTGTTTTTT. The full variable domain, rest sourced from reference TRBV7-3 and TRBJ2-2, is GAGVSQTPSNKVTEKGKYVELRCDPISGHTALYWYRQSLGQGPEFLIYFQGTGAADDSGLPNDRFFAVRPEGSVSTLKIQRTERGDSAVYLCASSPYSTGELFFGEGSRLTVL.

This clonotype has more than one count but fewer than ten. The J gene is TRBJ1-4, the V gene TRBV7-2; D not resolved. Trimming left V 4 bases short and J 3 bases short, with 12 bases between. The CDR3 sequence is 15 residues long. The V gene's germline CDR1 is SGHTA and CDR2 FQGNSA. CDR3 residues: CASSSLDGANEKLFF. CDR3 nucleotides: TGTGCCAGCAGCTCCCTGGACGGAGCTAATGAAAAACTGTTTTTT.

The chain's CDR3 is CASSDPPGQGDYEQYF. The CDR3 DNA is TGTGCCAGCAGTGACCCTCCCGGACAGGGAGACTACGAGCAGTACTTC. J is TRBJ2-7 and V is TRBV6-2 or TRBV6-3, with TRBD1 matching 8 bases. V lost 5 bases and J lost 3; bases outside the gene matches: 12. Germline V gene data show CDR1 as MNHEY and CDR2 as SVGEGT. This CDR3 is 16 amino acids long.

At least ten counts were recorded for this clonotype. The genes are TRBV7-3 and TRBJ2-1; TRBD2 aligns across 8 bases. Trimming at V came to 3 bases and at J to 9 bases, leaving 13 bases not matched to a gene. In germline, CDR1 is SGHTA, CDR2 FQGTGA. The CDR3 spans 16 residues. CDR3 loop: CASSLSSPGLGSEQFF. In nucleotides, the CDR3 is TGTGCCAGCAGCTTGAGCTCACCGGGACTAGGTAGTGAGCAGTTCTTC.

This chain links TRBV12-3 or TRBV12-4 with TRBJ2-1; possibly TRBD2 for D (5 bases). The CDR3 has 13 amino acids. Trimming left V 7 bases short and J 4 bases short, with 11 bases between. In DNA, the CDR3 is TGTGCCAGCACCTTAGAGCGGTACAATGAGCAGTTCTTC. Its translation: CASTLERYNEQFF.

This clonotype appeared many times. The rearrangement links TRBV5-6 to TRBJ1-1; a possible D gene is TRBD1 (6 bases). The V end lost 2 bases, the J end lost 0 bases, and 17 bases lay between the germline ends. CDR1 and CDR2 (germline): SGHDT, YYEEEE. The CDR3 has 17 amino acids. The CDR3 region is CASSFGGRASMNTEAFF. CDR3 DNA: TGTGCCAGCAGCTTTGGGGGCCGAGCCTCAATGAACACTGAAGCTTTCTTT.

In regard to this clonotype: This may arise from a read error, as a much more abundant clone is one base away. V is TRBV13 and J is TRBJ1-4, with D unresolved. CDR3 length: 16 amino acids. V was pared by 5 bases and J by 0 bases, with 13 bases between. CDR1 is PRHDT and CDR2 is FYEKMQ in the germline V gene (reference sequence). CDR3 sequence (DNA): TGTGCCAGCAGCGACCGACACCCTGCAACTAATGAAAAACTGTTTTTT. Translated, it gives CASSDRHPATNEKLFF.

The chain joins TRBV19 to TRBJ2-5; 8 bases agree with TRBD1. The CDR3 is 16 amino acids. V shed 7 bases, J shed 2 bases, and the junction held 12 bases outside the gene matches. Germline CDR1 LNHDA, CDR2 SQIVND (reference sequence). The CDR3 region has the DNA TGTGCCAGTACTCGAGGACAGGGAAGATATCAAGAGACCCAGTACTTC. Amino acid sequence: CASTRGQGRYQETQYF.

This chain links TRBV29-1 with TRBJ1-2; TRBD1 matches at 7 bases. The CDR3 sequence is 16 residues long. From germline, CDR1 is SQVTM and CDR2 ANQGSEA. The ends lost 5 bases at V and 3 bases at J; junction bases unmatched: 15. The CDR3: CSVKLTPGTDYYGYTF. CDR3 nucleotide sequence: TGCAGCGTTAAACTAACCCCCGGGACAGACTACTATGGCTACACCTTC. The full variable domain, its missing parts supplied by reference TRBV29-1 and TRBJ1-2, is SAVISQKPSRDICQRGTSLTIQCQVDSQVTMMFWYRQQPGQSLTLIATANQGSEATYESGFVIDKFPISRPNLTFSTLTVSNMSPEDSSIYLCSVKLTPGTDYYGYTFGSGTRLTVV.

This clonotype was counted many times. The V and J genes are TRBV29-1 and TRBJ2-6, with no clear D. V gave up 1 base and J gave up 4 bases, with 5 bases separating them. The CDR3 is 13 amino acids. Germline V gene data show CDR1 as SQVTM and CDR2 as ANQGSEA. The chain's CDR3 is CSVEVAGANVLTF. As DNA, the CDR3 is TGCAGCGTTGAAGTGGCCGGGGCCAACGTCCTGACTTTC.

This chain joins TRBV18 and TRBJ1-5; no reliable D call. This CDR3 spans 15 amino acids. V lost 5 bases and J 1 base, leaving 12 bases between the germline ends. CDR1 is KGHSH, CDR2 LQKENI, per germline. Here the CDR3 DNA reads TGTGCCAGCTCAAATTCACAGCTCAGCAATCAGCCCCAGCATTTT. This encodes CASSNSQLSNQPQHF.

The chain links TRBV11-2 to TRBJ2-3; perhaps TRBD2 as D (5 bases). The germline V gene has CDR1 SGHAT and CDR2 FQNNGV. V lost 5 bases to trimming and J lost 2 bases, with 20 bases between them. The CDR3 consists of 17 residues. The CDR3 coding sequence is TGTGCCAGCAGCCCACGCGGTAGGGAGCCCCACACAGATACGCAGTATTTT. Its protein is CASSPRGREPHTDTQYF.

This clonotype was detected a few times. This chain uses TRBV12-3 or TRBV12-4 with TRBJ2-3; TRBD2 matches at 9 bases. The ends lost 0 bases at V and 4 bases at J; junction bases unmatched: 2. This CDR3 has 15 amino acids. Here the CDR3 reads CASSLASGGPDTQYF. Written as DNA, the CDR3 is TGTGCCAGCAGTTTAGCCAGCGGGGGGCCAGATACGCAGTATTTT.

This clonotype was observed a handful of times. This chain uses TRBV7-9 with TRBJ2-1, with D perhaps matching TRBD1 (6 bases). V dropped 5 bases and J dropped 8 bases, with 16 bases sitting between them. This CDR3 has 14 amino acids. The germline V gene encodes CDR1 SEHNR and CDR2 FQNEAQ (reference sequence). As DNA, the CDR3 is TGTGCCAGCAGCCCCAGAGGGGGTAGCGATGAGCAGTTCTTC. Residues: CASSPRGGSDEQFF.

The table lists this clonotype with a few counts. This chain links TRBV20-1 with TRBJ2-7, with 7 bases that match TRBD2. The CDR3 has 18 residues. Trimming took 3 bases from V and 3 from J; bases not matched to a gene: 20. CDR1 and CDR2 from the germline V gene are DFQATT and SNEGSKA (reference sequence). The CDR3: CSASYLGRGGRSFYEQYF. CDR3 nucleotides: TGCAGTGCTAGTTACTTAGGCCGCGGGGGACGGTCCTTCTACGAGCAGTACTTC.

This clonotype appeared many times. The chain is built from TRBV6-2 or TRBV6-3 and TRBJ2-1, with TRBD2 matching 11 bases. The ends lost 6 bases at V and 5 bases at J; junction bases unmatched: 9. The CDR3 totals 16 residues. CDR1 and CDR2 (germline): MNHEY, SVGEGT. CDR3 amino acids: CASSPQGTSGNNEQFF. The CDR3 DNA sequence: TGTGCCAGCAGCCCCCAAGGGACTAGCGGAAACAATGAGCAGTTCTTC.

This clonotype appeared many times. The rearrangement joins TRBV30 to TRBJ1-2; D remains unclear. Trimming stripped 4 bases from V and 8 bases from J, with 14 bases between. Per the germline V gene, CDR1 is GTSNPN and CDR2 is SVGIG (reference sequence). This CDR3 region has 12 residues. The CDR3 sequence is CAWNNPGWGYTF. In DNA, the CDR3 is TGTGCCTGGAACAACCCCGGGTGGGGCTACACCTTC. Supplemented by reference TRBV30 and TRBJ1-2, the full variable domain reads SQTIHQWPATLVQPVGSPLSLECTVEGTSNPNLYWYRQAAGRGLQLLFYSVGIGQISSEVPQNLSASRPQDRQFILSSKKLLLSDSGFYLCAWNNPGWGYTFGSGTRLTVV.

The chain is built from TRBV4-3 and TRBJ2-1; D not resolved. Germline V lookup: CDR1 LGHNA, CDR2 YSLEER. The germline V and J ends were trimmed by 1 base and 7 bases, with 5 bases remaining between them. This CDR3 has 12 residues. CDR3 protein: CASSQVTNEQFF. As DNA, the CDR3 is TGCGCCAGCAGCCAAGTGACTAATGAGCAGTTCTTC.

The V gene is TRBV20-1, the J gene TRBJ2-7; D gene uncertain. This CDR3 contains 10 residues. Germline CDR1 reads DFQATT; CDR2 reads SNEGSKA (reference sequence). Trimming removed 2 bases from V and 3 bases from J, with 2 bases in between. The DNA of the CDR3 is TGCAGTGCTAGATTCTACGAGCAGTACTTC. It yields the protein CSARFYEQYF.

This clonotype was picked up a small number of times. This chain links TRBV5-6 with TRBJ2-2, with a possible D match to TRBD2 (5 bases). Trimming stripped 2 bases from V and 1 base from J, with 9 bases between. The CDR3 extends over 15 amino acids. Germline V gene lookup returns CDR1 SGHDT and CDR2 YYEEEE. The CDR3 loop is CASSLGAGNTGELFF. The CDR3 nucleotides are TGTGCCAGCAGCTTAGGTGCGGGGAACACCGGGGAGCTGTTTTTT.

This clonotype was detected ten times or more. This chain links TRBV4-2 with TRBJ2-7; 8 nucleotides align to TRBD1. The CDR3 sequence is 16 residues long. The trim removed 0 bases at V and 2 bases at J, leaving 6 bases unmatched. The germline V gene has CDR1 LGHNA and CDR2 YNFKEQ. The CDR3 sequence: CASSQEDSRGPYEQYF. The DNA for the CDR3 is TGTGCCAGCAGCCAAGAGGATTCCAGGGGGCCCTACGAGCAGTACTTC.